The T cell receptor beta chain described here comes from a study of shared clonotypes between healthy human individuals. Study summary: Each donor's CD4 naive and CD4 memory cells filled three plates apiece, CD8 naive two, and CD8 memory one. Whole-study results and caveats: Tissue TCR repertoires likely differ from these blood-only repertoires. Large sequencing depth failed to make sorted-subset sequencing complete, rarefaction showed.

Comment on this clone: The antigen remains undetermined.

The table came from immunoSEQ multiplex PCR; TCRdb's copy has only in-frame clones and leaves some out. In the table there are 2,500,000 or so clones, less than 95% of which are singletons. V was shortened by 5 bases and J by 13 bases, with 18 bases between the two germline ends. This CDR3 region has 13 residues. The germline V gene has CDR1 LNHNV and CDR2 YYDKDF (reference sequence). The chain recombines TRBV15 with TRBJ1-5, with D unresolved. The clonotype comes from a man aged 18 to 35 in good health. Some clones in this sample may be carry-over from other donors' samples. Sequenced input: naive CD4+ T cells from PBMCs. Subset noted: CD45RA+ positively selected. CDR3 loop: CATSGGVAARQHF. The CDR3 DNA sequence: TGTGCCACCAGCGGCGGGGTGGCAGCAAGACAGCATTTT.